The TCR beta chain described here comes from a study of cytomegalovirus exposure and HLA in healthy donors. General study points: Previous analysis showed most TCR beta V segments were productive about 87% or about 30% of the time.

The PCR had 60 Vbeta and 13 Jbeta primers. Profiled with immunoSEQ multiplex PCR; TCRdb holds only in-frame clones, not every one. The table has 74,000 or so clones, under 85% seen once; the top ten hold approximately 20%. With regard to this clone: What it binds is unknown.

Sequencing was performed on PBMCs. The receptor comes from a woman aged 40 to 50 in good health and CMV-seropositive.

In nucleotides, the CDR3 is TGTGCCAGTCGGGAGGGGGTCTACGAGCAGTACTTC. It translates to CASREGVYEQYF. The V gene is TRBV28, the J gene TRBJ2-7; the match to TRBD2 covers 8 bases. CDR1 is MDHEN and CDR2 is SYDVKM in the germline V gene. CDR3 length: 12 amino acids. V lost 9 bases, J lost 3 bases, and 4 bases stayed unmatched.